This entry describes one TCR beta chain. Its antigen is as yet unknown. This specimen comes from a study of T cell responses to AZD1222 COVID-19 vaccine. TCRdb keeps only in-frame clones here, not all; method: immunoSEQ multiplex PCR. Here the sample spans 95,000 to 100,000 clones, around nine tenths being singletons. Second-dose schedules of about 4 or about 12 weeks were combined. Study-wide points: Regions 160-218 and 743-854 dominated among vaccine-associated CD4 TCRs spanning spike. It was only after the peak T cell response that any repertoires were sampled. Epitopes outside B.1.351 and B.1.1.7 mutated regions reportedly drew nearly half of spike TCRs.

The sample in question was peripheral blood, obtained 28 days after the second AZD1222 dose. The sequence was collected from an adult who received the AZD1222 COVID-19 vaccine.

CDR3 amino acids: CASSPQGGQTNYGYTF. CDR3 bases: TGTGCCAGCTCACCACAGGGCGGACAGACCAACTATGGCTACACCTTC. The rearrangement joins TRBV18 to TRBJ1-2; a possible D gene is TRBD1 (6 bases). Germline V gives CDR1 KGHSH, CDR2 LQKENI. The V end lost 1 base, the J end lost 2 bases, and 14 bases lay between the germline ends. This CDR3 is built from 16 residues.